Described below is a single TCR beta chain sequence and its context. As processed by the authors: It was from reference gene primer amplification that nucleated cell counts were estimated. Profiling relied on immunoSEQ multiplex PCR, and the TCRdb table lists in-frame clones only, not all of them. For V, J and clone size, that table is used; D and trimming come from the DNA. The data show 300,000 to 450,000 clones, 87% seen once. Per germline, CDR1 MNHNS and CDR2 SASEGT. The germline V and J ends were trimmed by 0 bases and 7 bases, with 13 bases remaining between them. This CDR3 region has 15 residues. These data are taken from a study of blood T cell repertoires in COVID-19. Across the whole study: There were acute and convalescent COVID-19 samples, and they came from the United States, Italy and Spain. From T cells, B-cell-depleted T cells, or PBMCs came the material, which was cDNA or gDNA.

The TCR sequence derives from a woman aged 25 to 39 who had recovered from COVID-19. Sequences were obtained from PBMCs or T cells enriched from blood (not recorded which). The chain has TRBV6-1 and TRBJ1-5, with D possibly TRBD1 on 6 matching bases. The CDR3 DNA is TGTGCCAGCAGTGAAGCGCAGGGGTCAGAGCAGCCCCAGCATTTT. Protein: CASSEAQGSEQPQHF.